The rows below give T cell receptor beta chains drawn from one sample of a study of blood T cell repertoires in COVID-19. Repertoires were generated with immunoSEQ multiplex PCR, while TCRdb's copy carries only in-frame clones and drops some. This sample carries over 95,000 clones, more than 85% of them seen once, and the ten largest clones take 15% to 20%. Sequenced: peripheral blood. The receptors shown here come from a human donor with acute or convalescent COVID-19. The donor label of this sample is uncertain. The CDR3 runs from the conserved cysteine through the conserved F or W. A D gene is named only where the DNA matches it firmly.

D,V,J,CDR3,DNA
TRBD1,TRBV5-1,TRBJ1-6,CASSLGTGDVSPLHF,TGCGCCAGCAGCTTGGGGACAGGGGATGTATCACCCCTCCACTTT
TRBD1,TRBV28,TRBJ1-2,CASSKVPGGGSSYGYTF,TGTGCCAGCAGTAAAGTCCCAGGAGGGGGCTCCTCTTATGGCTACACCTTC
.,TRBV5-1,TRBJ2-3,CASSLGQTTDTQYF,TGCGCCAGCAGCTTGGGACAGACCACAGATACGCAGTATTTT
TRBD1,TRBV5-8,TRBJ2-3,CASSPGMDRATDTQYF,TGTGCCAGCAGCCCAGGGATGGACAGGGCCACAGATACGCAGTATTTT
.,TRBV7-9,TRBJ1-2,CASSLADSVGYGYTF,TGTGCCAGCAGCTTAGCGGACAGCGTCGGCTATGGCTACACCTTC
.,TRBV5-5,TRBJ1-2,CASSFSYRDIYGYTF,TGTGCCAGCAGCTTCTCCTACAGGGACATCTATGGCTACACCTTC
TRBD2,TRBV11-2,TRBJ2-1,CVSSYVSGRAVNEQFF,TGTGTCAGCAGTTATGTTAGCGGGAGGGCCGTAAATGAGCAGTTCTTC
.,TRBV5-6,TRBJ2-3,CASSPRQSHTQYF,TGTGCCAGCAGCCCTCGACAGTCCCATACGCAGTATTTT
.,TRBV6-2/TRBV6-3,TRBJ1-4,CASTPYRAGNEKLFF,TGTGCCAGCACCCCTTACAGGGCAGGAAATGAAAAACTGTTTTTT
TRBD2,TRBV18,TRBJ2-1,CASSPGRDDEQFF,TGTGCCAGCTCACCGGGGAGGGACGATGAGCAGTTCTTC
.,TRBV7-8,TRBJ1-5,CASSPTGPNQPQHF,TGTGCCAGCAGCCCAACAGGTCCCAATCAGCCCCAGCATTTT
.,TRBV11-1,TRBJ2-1,CASSPPPSSGSNEQFF,TGTGCCAGCAGCCCCCCACCTAGCAGCGGGTCCAATGAGCAGTTCTTC
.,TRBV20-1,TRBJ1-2,CSASPGTRNYGYTF,TGCAGTGCTAGTCCGGGGACTAGGAACTATGGCTACACCTTC
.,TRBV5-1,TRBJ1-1,CASTFSGHSNTEAFF,TGCGCCAGCACCTTCTCGGGACATTCTAACACTGAAGCTTTCTTT
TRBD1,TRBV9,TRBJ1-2,CASSSRQGQGPGYTF,TGTGCCAGCAGCTCCCGGCAGGGACAGGGGCCCGGCTACACCTTC
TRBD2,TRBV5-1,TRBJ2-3,CASSLGLAGSDTQYF,TGCGCCAGCAGCTTGGGACTAGCGGGCTCAGATACGCAGTATTTT
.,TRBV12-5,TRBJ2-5,CASGFRTVQETQYF,TGTGCTAGTGGTTTTCGGACAGTCCAAGAGACCCAGTACTTC
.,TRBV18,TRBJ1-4,CASSPQGKEEKLFF,TGTGCCAGCTCACCGCAGGGGAAAGAGGAAAAACTGTTTTTT
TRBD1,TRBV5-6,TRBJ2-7,CASSRTGVEQYF,TGTGCCAGCAGCAGGACAGGGGTCGAGCAGTACTTC
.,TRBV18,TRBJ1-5,CASSPAGGFHSNQPQHF,TGTGCCAGCTCACCTGCGGGAGGATTCCATAGCAATCAGCCCCAGCATTTT
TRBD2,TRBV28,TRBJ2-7,CASSLGLVGHEQYF,TGTGCCAGCAGTTTGGGACTAGTTGGCCACGAGCAGTACTTC
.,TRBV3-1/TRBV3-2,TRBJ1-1,CASSFGQWNTEAFF,TGTGCCAGCAGTTTTGGACAGTGGAACACTGAAGCTTTCTTT
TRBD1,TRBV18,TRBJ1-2,CASSIDRDAYGYTF,TGTGCCAGCTCAATAGACAGGGACGCCTATGGCTACACCTTC